This T cell receptor (beta chain) was identified during a study of CD8 T cells in ankylosing spondylitis. General study points: There was reportedly significant enrichment of clones that were disease-linked in matched ankylosing spondylitis synovial fluid.

Per the germline V gene, CDR1 is SNHLY and CDR2 is FYNNEI. The CDR3 is 16 amino acids. V lost 6 bases, J lost 4 bases, and 21 bases lay in between. Quantitative 5'-RACE with molecular barcodes produced the TCR beta libraries. From the 5' RACE reads, TCRdb called clonotypes with MiXCR, one entry per CDR3 protein. The profile covers around 130,000 distinct CDR3 sequences, with approximately 9.9% appearing a single time and more than 3% taken by the ten largest. There are a few counts of this clonotype. What it binds is unknown. The gene calls are TRBV2 and TRBJ1-2, with TRBD1 as a possible D gene (6 bases). Sequenced input: blood, either unsorted or a sorted T cell fraction (not recorded which). The TCR sequence derives from a male donor with ankylosing spondylitis or in good health (not recorded which). In DNA, the CDR3 is TGTGCCAGCAGAGGGGAAACAGGGCCGGCTATCTATGGCTACACCTTC. It yields the protein CASRGETGPAIYGYTF.